The clone carrying this T cell receptor (beta chain) was recorded a few times. Its antigen remains unidentified. CDR3 size: 11 residues. With 5 bases clipped from V and 8 bases from J, the junction kept 5 bases outside the gene matches. Germline V gene data show CDR1 as DFQATT and CDR2 as SNEGSKA (reference sequence). Sequencing of the DNA from cultured CD4+ T cells was carried out with the Oncomine TCR Beta short-read assay. TCRdb recomputed calls from the PCR reads with MiXCR, one row per CDR3 protein. The sample consists of about 21,000 distinct CDR3 sequences, around 62% of them appearing once. These data are taken from a study of vaccination and CD4 T cells after COVID-19. Study-level information: The post-vaccine samples came a median approximately 73 days after dose two (range 14 to 241). General study findings and limits: It was found that, in convalescent patients, 304 of 307 vaccine-specific clones were spike mono-reactive.

Treatment in this sample: roughly 11-day PBMC culture with coronavirus spike peptide pools or control peptides (ViraFEST assay). Via ViraFEST, peptide pools expanded antigen-specific T cells before TCR sequencing. The input for sequencing was CD4+ T cells from blood, cultured in vitro, taken before SARS-CoV-2 vaccination. The chain combines TRBV20-1 with TRBJ1-1; 7 bases agree with TRBD1. The receptor's source is a human donor who received a COVID-19 vaccine. The CDR3 DNA reads as TGCAGTGCTGGTAGACAGGGCGAAGCTTTCTTT. This codes for CSAGRQGEAFF.